Following are 3 T cell receptor beta chains from one sample sequenced in a study of CD8 T cells in ankylosing spondylitis. General observations from the study: Made up of 7 to 9 highly homologous variants, a TCR beta motif appeared characteristic of ankylosing spondylitis blood.

In TCRdb, the 5' RACE reads were re-called with MiXCR into one record per CDR3 protein. The data contain around 490,000 distinct CDR3 sequences, approximately 5.3% of them singletons. These receptors are not linked to any known antigen. The sequencing sample was made of blood, either unsorted or a sorted T cell fraction (not recorded which). Receptors were obtained from a male donor with ankylosing spondylitis.

In its sample, this clonotype was seen many times. The genes are TRBV20-1 and TRBJ1-4; D ambiguous. Trimming cost V 0 bases and J 8 bases, with 4 bases left between them. Germline V gene lookup returns CDR1 DFQATT and CDR2 SNEGSKA (reference sequence). The CDR3 has 11 amino acids. The chain's CDR3 is CSARDPEKLFF. CDR3 sequence (DNA): TGCAGTGCTAGAGATCCAGAAAAACTGTTTTTT.

Only a few counts were recorded for this clonotype. This chain links TRBV6-1 with TRBJ2-7; 8 bases line up with TRBD1. The CDR3 is 15 residues long. The germline CDR1 and CDR2 sequences are MNHNS and SASEGT. V lost 5 bases, J lost 5 bases, and 11 bases stayed unmatched. The DNA for the CDR3 is TGTGCCAGCAGTCGGGTCCGGACAGGGAGGAACGAGCAGTACTTC. Its translation is CASSRVRTGRNEQYF.

This clonotype occurred many times. The chain joins TRBV7-2 to TRBJ2-7, with D possibly matching TRBD1 (5 bases). The ends were cut back, 1 base at V and 2 bases at J, with 9 bases in the middle. This CDR3 comprises 14 residues. Germline V gene data show CDR1 as SGHTA and CDR2 as FQGNSA. The CDR3 region is CASSLGGSTYEQYF. The DNA of the CDR3 is TGTGCCAGCAGCTTAGGGGGCTCAACCTACGAGCAGTACTTC.